This T cell receptor beta chain was identified in a study of blood T cells in healthy people across ages. Across the whole study: Every two T cells gave about one barcoded beta molecule via template switching.

This CDR3 is 15 amino acids long. Germline-derived CDR1 and CDR2 are MNHEY and SVGEGT. The ends were cut back, 2 bases at V and 2 bases at J, with 13 bases in the middle. A word on this clonotype: Its antigen is undetermined.

It was with a sample-barcoded 5' primer and a J-beta primer mix that a second PCR of about 6 to 11 cycles was run. TCRdb processed the 5' RACE reads anew with MiXCR; each CDR3 protein has one entry. The sample yields 1.5 million to 2 million distinct CDR3 sequences, almost 35% seen once. Study findings and constraints: Older age coincided with a roughly linear decline in TCR beta diversity per million T cells. TCR beta diversity tracked closely with naive T cell percentage.

The specimen sequenced was blood. This clonotype was obtained from a woman in her 30s in good health. V is TRBV6-2 or TRBV6-3 and J is TRBJ2-7; D is undetermined. The CDR3 region is CASSYLQVLPYEQYF. The CDR3 coding sequence is TGTGCCAGCAGTTACCTCCAAGTGCTACCCTACGAGCAGTACTTC.